This T cell receptor (beta chain) was sequenced for a study of cytomegalovirus exposure and HLA in healthy donors. Across the study: An earlier analysis found 120 million or so unique TCR beta sequences from 200 million or so T cells. In terms of ancestry, the Caucasian-associated cluster contained roughly 81% of the approximately 430 genotyped donors.

Study outcomes and limitations: Researchers reported from a later analysis that most CMV-associated TCR beta chains appeared HLA-restricted.

Germline assignment: CDR1 MGHDK and CDR2 SYGVNS. V dropped 3 bases and J dropped 5 bases, with 11 bases sitting between them. This CDR3 comprises 13 residues. A note on this clone: Its antigen is unidentified.

PCR used 60 Vbeta primers and 13 Jbeta primers. The table came from immunoSEQ multiplex PCR; TCRdb's copy has only in-frame clones and leaves some out. In the table there are about 130,000 clones, 65% to 80% of which are singletons. Sequencing input: PBMCs. The TCR originated in a woman aged 40 to 50 in good health and CMV-seronegative. The rearrangement joins TRBV25-1 to TRBJ2-7, with D perhaps matching TRBD2 (6 bases). CDR3 coding DNA: TGTGCCAGCAGTGATATGGGGGAGGACGAGCAGTACTTC. This encodes CASSDMGEDEQYF.